The entry below gives a single T cell receptor (beta chain) sequence along with its context. This specimen belongs to a study of blood T cell repertoires in COVID-19. Turning to the study itself: Samples came from the United States, Italy and Spain, spanning acute and convalescent COVID-19. PBMCs, B-cell-depleted T cells, or T cells were the source of the cDNA or gDNA that made up the material.

Measured with immunoSEQ multiplex PCR; TCRdb has only the in-frame clones, and not every one. The repertoire includes 70,000 or so clones, 86% of them detected once, and under 5% sits in the top ten. CDR1 is KGHSH and CDR2 is LQKENI in the germline V gene. This CDR3 spans 14 amino acids. The trim removed 2 bases at V and 5 bases at J, leaving 3 bases unmatched. This receptor was taken from a man between 45 and 60 years old with acute or convalescent COVID-19. Specimen: peripheral blood. The V call is TRBV18, the J call TRBJ2-7; 10 nucleotides match TRBD2. This chain's CDR3 is CASSPTGTSDEQYF. The CDR3 DNA is TGTGCCAGCTCACCAACGGGGACTAGCGACGAGCAGTACTTC. Together with reference TRBV18 and TRBJ2-7, the CDR3 gives the full variable domain: NAGVMQNPRHLVRRRGQEARLRCSPMKGHSHVYWYRQLPEEGLKFMVYLQKENIIDESGMPKERFSAEFPKEGPSILRIQQVVRGDSAAYFCASSPTGTSDEQYFGPGTRLTVT.